Below, 27 T cell receptor beta chains from the same sample are listed, as sequenced in a study of T-cell memory formation after mild COVID-19 listed by TCRdb under 2021. The library was produced with 5' RACE. The sequencer was an Illumina NovaSeq 6000. Using fastp trimming at Q25 and MiXCR clonotype assembly, TCRdb reanalyzed the public sequencing data and kept in-frame beta chains. All rows with the same CDR3 protein become a single entry with the most common DNA and genes. The sample contains over 500,000 distinct CDR3 sequences, roughly 17% of them found a single time. Just over 8% of the sample is in the top ten clones. The sample was PBMCs or a T cell subset sorted from them (not recorded which). Receptors were obtained from an adult woman who had mild COVID-19 (a few samples of this study predate the infection). The sample titles of this study are shuffled in the database, so cell type and time point are left out; the donor was told from shared clones.

The chain is built from TRBV20-1 and TRBJ2-7; D is unclear. The CDR3 spans 13 residues. V was pared by 4 bases and J by 0 bases, with 10 bases between. The germline gives CDR1 DFQATT, CDR2 SNEGSKA (reference sequence). CDR3 DNA: TGCAGTGCTAAGGTGCGGAGCTCCTACGAGCAGTACTTC. This sequence encodes CSAKVRSSYEQYF.

V usage is TRBV20-1 and J usage is TRBJ2-7; tentative D call: TRBD2 (6 bases). Germline CDR1 DFQATT, CDR2 SNEGSKA (reference sequence). V was clipped by 7 bases and J by 0 bases, with 13 bases between them. The CDR3 has 13 amino acids. The CDR3 DNA is TGCAGTGTCTCTAGCGCCGTCTCCTACGAGCAGTACTTC. This encodes CSVSSAVSYEQYF.

This clonotype was observed a few times. The rearrangement links TRBV12-3 or TRBV12-4 to TRBJ1-1; D perhaps matches TRBD1 (5 bases). This CDR3 has 14 residues. Between the trimmed V and J ends, which lost 3 bases and 1 base, there was a span of 9 bases. CDR3 DNA: TGTGCCAGCAGTTTCCAGGACACGAACACTGAAGCTTTCTTT. This gives the protein CASSFQDTNTEAFF.

The rearrangement links TRBV4-2 to TRBJ2-7; D is unclear. The CDR3 covers 13 residues. CDR1 is LGHNA and CDR2 is YNFKEQ in the germline V gene. Between the trimmed V and J ends, which lost 1 base and 2 bases, there was a span of 6 bases. CDR3 sequence reads: CASSQGVTYEQYF. The CDR3 DNA is TGTGCCAGCAGCCAAGGGGTTACCTACGAGCAGTACTTC.

This chain joins TRBV20-1 and TRBJ2-7; 14 bases fit TRBD2. The V and J ends lost 5 bases and 5 bases, in that order; junction bases with no gene match: 5. The CDR3 loop spans 14 amino acids. CDR1 is DFQATT and CDR2 is SNEGSKA in the germline V gene (reference sequence). CDR3 protein: CSAGTSGSVNEQYF. The CDR3 DNA reads TGCAGTGCTGGGACTAGCGGGAGTGTGAACGAGCAGTACTTC.

The rearrangement links TRBV7-9 to TRBJ1-4, with D possibly TRBD1 on 6 matching bases. This CDR3 contains 15 residues. The V and J ends lost 6 bases and 3 bases respectively, with 14 bases between them. Germline CDR1 SEHNR, CDR2 FQNEAQ (reference sequence). The CDR3 DNA reads TGTGCCAGCAGTCGCCCTGACAGGCCTAATGAAAAACTGTTTTTT. Translation: CASSRPDRPNEKLFF.

The V call is TRBV30, the J call TRBJ2-3; D is undetermined. Germline V gene sequence: CDR1 GTSNPN, CDR2 SVGIG (reference sequence). The germline V and J ends were trimmed by 0 bases and 6 bases, with 10 bases remaining between them. The CDR3 is 13 amino acids. In nucleotides, the CDR3 is TGTGCCTGGAGTGTACACGGCGTGGATACGCAGTATTTT. Encoded protein: CAWSVHGVDTQYF.

This sequence joins TRBV4-1 and TRBJ2-3; 10 bases align to TRBD2. Germline values: CDR1 MGHRA, CDR2 YSYEKL. The CDR3 runs to 17 residues. V trimming: 4 bases; J trimming: 4 bases; junction bases outside the gene matches: 11. CDR3 nucleotide sequence: TGCGCCAGCAGCCTACGGGTAGCGGGGGGACCCCCAGATACGCAGTATTTT. This encodes CASSLRVAGGPPDTQYF.

The genes are TRBV11-3 and TRBJ2-5; D not certain. This CDR3 is built from 13 residues. V dropped 5 bases and J dropped 0 bases, with 7 bases sitting between them. Germline assignment: CDR1 SGHNT and CDR2 YENEEA. This CDR3 is CASSGEYQETQYF. In DNA form, the CDR3 reads TGTGCCAGCAGCGGAGAGTACCAAGAGACCCAGTACTTC.

The V call is TRBV12-3 or TRBV12-4, the J call TRBJ2-2; TRBD2 matches 12 bases. The CDR3 is 15 residues long. V was clipped by 7 bases and J by 5 bases; unmatched bases: 5. The CDR3 spells CASILGLAGTGELFF. DNA for the CDR3: TGTGCCAGCATACTCGGACTAGCGGGGACCGGGGAGCTGTTTTTT.

There are a few counts of this clonotype. The chain uses TRBV12-3 or TRBV12-4 and TRBJ2-3, with TRBD2 identical over 10 bases. The CDR3 covers 13 residues. The trim removed 6 bases at V and 8 bases at J, leaving 5 bases unmatched. Here the CDR3 reads CASRILAGATQYF. CDR3 coding DNA: TGTGCCAGCAGGATCCTAGCGGGAGCTACGCAGTATTTT.

This clonotype was counted only a few times. The rearrangement links TRBV5-1 to TRBJ1-1, with 8 bases matching TRBD1. CDR1 is SGHRS, CDR2 YFSETQ, per germline. V lost 1 base, J lost 1 base, and 15 bases stayed unmatched. CDR3 length: 19 residues. CDR3 coding DNA: TGCGCCAGCAGCTTGAGCCCCCTAGGTACAGGGGGAAGGAACACTGAAGCTTTCTTT. It specifies CASSLSPLGTGGRNTEAFF.

This clonotype was seen a few times. The chain uses TRBV5-1 and TRBJ2-4, with TRBD1 as a possible D gene (5 bases). The CDR3 is 13 residues long. In germline, CDR1 is SGHRS, CDR2 YFSETQ. The ends were cut back, 0 bases at V and 9 bases at J, with 10 bases in the middle. CDR3 in DNA: TGCGCCAGCAGCTTGGATACAGGCACCATTCAGTACTTC. Encoded protein: CASSLDTGTIQYF.

This clonotype was picked up many times. The V gene is TRBV7-2, the J gene TRBJ2-7; D is uncertain. Germline assignment: CDR1 SGHTA and CDR2 FQGNSA. The V gene lost 1 base and the J gene lost 6 bases, with 7 bases spanning the gap. This CDR3 region has 12 residues. DNA for the CDR3: TGTGCCAGCAGCTTAGAGTTGGGCGAGCAGTACTTC. It translates to CASSLELGEQYF.

This clonotype has more than one count but fewer than ten. The rearrangement joins TRBV2 to TRBJ1-3; D unresolved. V shed 1 base and J shed 4 bases, with 2 bases lying between them. This CDR3 is built from 12 residues. Germline assignment: CDR1 SNHLY and CDR2 FYNNEI. This chain's CDR3 is CASSEGGNTIYF. CDR3 in DNA: TGTGCCAGCAGTGAAGGAGGAAACACCATATATTTT.

This clonotype occurred a few times. The chain employs TRBV6-9 and TRBJ1-1; TRBD1 is a possible D gene (6 bases). The V gene's germline CDR1 is MNHGY and CDR2 SVAAGI. Trimming removed 9 bases from V and 2 bases from J, with 16 bases in between. CDR3 length equals 14 residues. The CDR3 bases are TGTGCCAGAAGGCAAGAGGGGGGCAACACTGAAGCTTTCTTT. This gives the protein CARRQEGGNTEAFF.

The genes are TRBV15 and TRBJ2-5, with 8 positions matching TRBD1. The CDR3 spans 19 residues. Germline loops: CDR1 LNHNV, CDR2 YYDKDF (reference sequence). V was pared by 0 bases and J by 2 bases, with 14 bases of the junction left unmatched. The CDR3 spells CATSRDHSFAGTGQETQYF. The CDR3 coding sequence is TGTGCCACCAGCAGAGACCATAGTTTTGCCGGGACAGGACAAGAGACCCAGTACTTC.

This clonotype was observed a handful of times. The genes are TRBV18 and TRBJ2-6; no definite D call. The CDR3 loop spans 19 amino acids. Germline V gives CDR1 KGHSH, CDR2 LQKENI. Deletions cut 1 base from V and 4 bases from J, with 20 bases between. The CDR3 spells CASSPRTSTPGSGANVLTF. The DNA for the CDR3 is TGTGCCAGCTCACCACGTACAAGTACGCCGGGTTCGGGGGCCAACGTCCTGACTTTC.

The chain recombines TRBV7-2 with TRBJ2-1, with 8 bases lining up with TRBD2. This CDR3 region has 16 residues. Germline CDR1 is SGHTA and CDR2 is FQGNSA. With V trimmed by 5 bases and J by 4 bases, 10 bases remained unmatched. CDR3: CASSRGLAENYNEQFF. The CDR3 coding sequence is TGTGCCAGCAGCCGAGGACTAGCAGAGAATTACAATGAGCAGTTCTTC.

V gene TRBV14 combines with J gene TRBJ2-1; D is tentatively TRBD1 or TRBD2 (5 bases each). Trimming shortened V by 3 bases and J by 0 bases, and 9 bases separated the two germline ends. This CDR3 spans 15 amino acids. Germline CDR1 reads SGHDN; CDR2 reads FVKESK. The chain's CDR3 is CASSHWGSSYNEQFF. DNA of the CDR3: TGTGCCAGCAGCCATTGGGGGAGCTCCTACAATGAGCAGTTCTTC.

The rearrangement joins TRBV3-1 to TRBJ1-3, with unresolved D. Germline lookup yields CDR1 LGHDT and CDR2 YNNKEL (reference sequence). Deletions cut 4 bases from V and 0 bases from J, with 10 bases between. The CDR3 covers 15 residues. The CDR3 loop is CASSLFELSGNTIYF. The CDR3 nucleotides read TGTGCCAGCAGCCTATTCGAGCTCTCTGGAAACACCATATATTTT.

This clonotype has just a few counts. The genes are TRBV20-1 and TRBJ2-3; 7 bases align to TRBD1. Germline lookup yields CDR1 DFQATT and CDR2 SNEGSKA (reference sequence). V shed 1 base, J shed 0 bases, and the junction held 13 bases outside the gene matches. There are 18 residues in the CDR3. The CDR3 bases are TGCAGTGCTAGAGCCTACAGGGGCCAGCGTGGAAGCACAGATACGCAGTATTTT. This sequence encodes CSARAYRGQRGSTDTQYF.

This clonotype was picked up a small number of times. J is TRBJ1-2 and V is TRBV6-2 or TRBV6-3, with 7 bases that match TRBD1. This CDR3 is built from 15 residues. Germline V gene lookup returns CDR1 MNHEY and CDR2 SVGEGT. V gave up 7 bases and J gave up 6 bases; unmatched junction bases: 14. Here the CDR3 reads CASKRSGTVIDGYTF. In DNA form, the CDR3 reads TGTGCCAGCAAAAGGTCCGGGACAGTTATCGATGGCTACACCTTC.

The chain joins TRBV11-2 to TRBJ2-3, with 9 bases lining up with TRBD2. With V trimmed by 5 bases and J by 3 bases, 9 bases remained unmatched. The V gene's germline CDR1 is SGHAT and CDR2 FQNNGV. CDR3 size: 16 residues. The CDR3: CASSAGTSISTDTQYF. CDR3 in DNA: TGTGCCAGCAGCGCCGGGACTAGCATTTCGACAGATACGCAGTATTTT.

This clonotype showed up just a few times. The chain joins TRBV4-1 to TRBJ2-1; 11 positions match TRBD2. Germline-derived CDR1 and CDR2 are MGHRA and YSYEKL. The CDR3 sequence is 15 residues long. The ends lost 3 bases at V and 8 bases at J; junction bases unmatched: 6. The CDR3 region is CASSHGLAGLDEQFF. The CDR3 DNA reads TGCGCCAGCAGCCACGGACTAGCGGGTCTCGATGAGCAGTTCTTC.

The chain recombines TRBV5-1 with TRBJ1-2, with TRBD1 as a possible D gene (6 bases). In germline, CDR1 is SGHRS, CDR2 YFSETQ. CDR3 length equals 13 residues. The CDR3 region is CPGTGEGGVGYTF. The CDR3 nucleotides read TGCCCAGGAACGGGAGAAGGGGGAGTAGGCTACACCTTC.

The genes are TRBV7-3 and TRBJ2-1, with TRBD1 identical over 7 bases. There are 14 residues in the CDR3. V shed 3 bases and J 7 bases; nucleotides not matched to a gene: 6. CDR1 is SGHTA, CDR2 FQGTGA, per germline. As DNA, the CDR3 is TGTGCCAGCAGCTTGCTACAGGGGTCAAATGAGCAGTTCTTC. Its translation: CASSLLQGSNEQFF.